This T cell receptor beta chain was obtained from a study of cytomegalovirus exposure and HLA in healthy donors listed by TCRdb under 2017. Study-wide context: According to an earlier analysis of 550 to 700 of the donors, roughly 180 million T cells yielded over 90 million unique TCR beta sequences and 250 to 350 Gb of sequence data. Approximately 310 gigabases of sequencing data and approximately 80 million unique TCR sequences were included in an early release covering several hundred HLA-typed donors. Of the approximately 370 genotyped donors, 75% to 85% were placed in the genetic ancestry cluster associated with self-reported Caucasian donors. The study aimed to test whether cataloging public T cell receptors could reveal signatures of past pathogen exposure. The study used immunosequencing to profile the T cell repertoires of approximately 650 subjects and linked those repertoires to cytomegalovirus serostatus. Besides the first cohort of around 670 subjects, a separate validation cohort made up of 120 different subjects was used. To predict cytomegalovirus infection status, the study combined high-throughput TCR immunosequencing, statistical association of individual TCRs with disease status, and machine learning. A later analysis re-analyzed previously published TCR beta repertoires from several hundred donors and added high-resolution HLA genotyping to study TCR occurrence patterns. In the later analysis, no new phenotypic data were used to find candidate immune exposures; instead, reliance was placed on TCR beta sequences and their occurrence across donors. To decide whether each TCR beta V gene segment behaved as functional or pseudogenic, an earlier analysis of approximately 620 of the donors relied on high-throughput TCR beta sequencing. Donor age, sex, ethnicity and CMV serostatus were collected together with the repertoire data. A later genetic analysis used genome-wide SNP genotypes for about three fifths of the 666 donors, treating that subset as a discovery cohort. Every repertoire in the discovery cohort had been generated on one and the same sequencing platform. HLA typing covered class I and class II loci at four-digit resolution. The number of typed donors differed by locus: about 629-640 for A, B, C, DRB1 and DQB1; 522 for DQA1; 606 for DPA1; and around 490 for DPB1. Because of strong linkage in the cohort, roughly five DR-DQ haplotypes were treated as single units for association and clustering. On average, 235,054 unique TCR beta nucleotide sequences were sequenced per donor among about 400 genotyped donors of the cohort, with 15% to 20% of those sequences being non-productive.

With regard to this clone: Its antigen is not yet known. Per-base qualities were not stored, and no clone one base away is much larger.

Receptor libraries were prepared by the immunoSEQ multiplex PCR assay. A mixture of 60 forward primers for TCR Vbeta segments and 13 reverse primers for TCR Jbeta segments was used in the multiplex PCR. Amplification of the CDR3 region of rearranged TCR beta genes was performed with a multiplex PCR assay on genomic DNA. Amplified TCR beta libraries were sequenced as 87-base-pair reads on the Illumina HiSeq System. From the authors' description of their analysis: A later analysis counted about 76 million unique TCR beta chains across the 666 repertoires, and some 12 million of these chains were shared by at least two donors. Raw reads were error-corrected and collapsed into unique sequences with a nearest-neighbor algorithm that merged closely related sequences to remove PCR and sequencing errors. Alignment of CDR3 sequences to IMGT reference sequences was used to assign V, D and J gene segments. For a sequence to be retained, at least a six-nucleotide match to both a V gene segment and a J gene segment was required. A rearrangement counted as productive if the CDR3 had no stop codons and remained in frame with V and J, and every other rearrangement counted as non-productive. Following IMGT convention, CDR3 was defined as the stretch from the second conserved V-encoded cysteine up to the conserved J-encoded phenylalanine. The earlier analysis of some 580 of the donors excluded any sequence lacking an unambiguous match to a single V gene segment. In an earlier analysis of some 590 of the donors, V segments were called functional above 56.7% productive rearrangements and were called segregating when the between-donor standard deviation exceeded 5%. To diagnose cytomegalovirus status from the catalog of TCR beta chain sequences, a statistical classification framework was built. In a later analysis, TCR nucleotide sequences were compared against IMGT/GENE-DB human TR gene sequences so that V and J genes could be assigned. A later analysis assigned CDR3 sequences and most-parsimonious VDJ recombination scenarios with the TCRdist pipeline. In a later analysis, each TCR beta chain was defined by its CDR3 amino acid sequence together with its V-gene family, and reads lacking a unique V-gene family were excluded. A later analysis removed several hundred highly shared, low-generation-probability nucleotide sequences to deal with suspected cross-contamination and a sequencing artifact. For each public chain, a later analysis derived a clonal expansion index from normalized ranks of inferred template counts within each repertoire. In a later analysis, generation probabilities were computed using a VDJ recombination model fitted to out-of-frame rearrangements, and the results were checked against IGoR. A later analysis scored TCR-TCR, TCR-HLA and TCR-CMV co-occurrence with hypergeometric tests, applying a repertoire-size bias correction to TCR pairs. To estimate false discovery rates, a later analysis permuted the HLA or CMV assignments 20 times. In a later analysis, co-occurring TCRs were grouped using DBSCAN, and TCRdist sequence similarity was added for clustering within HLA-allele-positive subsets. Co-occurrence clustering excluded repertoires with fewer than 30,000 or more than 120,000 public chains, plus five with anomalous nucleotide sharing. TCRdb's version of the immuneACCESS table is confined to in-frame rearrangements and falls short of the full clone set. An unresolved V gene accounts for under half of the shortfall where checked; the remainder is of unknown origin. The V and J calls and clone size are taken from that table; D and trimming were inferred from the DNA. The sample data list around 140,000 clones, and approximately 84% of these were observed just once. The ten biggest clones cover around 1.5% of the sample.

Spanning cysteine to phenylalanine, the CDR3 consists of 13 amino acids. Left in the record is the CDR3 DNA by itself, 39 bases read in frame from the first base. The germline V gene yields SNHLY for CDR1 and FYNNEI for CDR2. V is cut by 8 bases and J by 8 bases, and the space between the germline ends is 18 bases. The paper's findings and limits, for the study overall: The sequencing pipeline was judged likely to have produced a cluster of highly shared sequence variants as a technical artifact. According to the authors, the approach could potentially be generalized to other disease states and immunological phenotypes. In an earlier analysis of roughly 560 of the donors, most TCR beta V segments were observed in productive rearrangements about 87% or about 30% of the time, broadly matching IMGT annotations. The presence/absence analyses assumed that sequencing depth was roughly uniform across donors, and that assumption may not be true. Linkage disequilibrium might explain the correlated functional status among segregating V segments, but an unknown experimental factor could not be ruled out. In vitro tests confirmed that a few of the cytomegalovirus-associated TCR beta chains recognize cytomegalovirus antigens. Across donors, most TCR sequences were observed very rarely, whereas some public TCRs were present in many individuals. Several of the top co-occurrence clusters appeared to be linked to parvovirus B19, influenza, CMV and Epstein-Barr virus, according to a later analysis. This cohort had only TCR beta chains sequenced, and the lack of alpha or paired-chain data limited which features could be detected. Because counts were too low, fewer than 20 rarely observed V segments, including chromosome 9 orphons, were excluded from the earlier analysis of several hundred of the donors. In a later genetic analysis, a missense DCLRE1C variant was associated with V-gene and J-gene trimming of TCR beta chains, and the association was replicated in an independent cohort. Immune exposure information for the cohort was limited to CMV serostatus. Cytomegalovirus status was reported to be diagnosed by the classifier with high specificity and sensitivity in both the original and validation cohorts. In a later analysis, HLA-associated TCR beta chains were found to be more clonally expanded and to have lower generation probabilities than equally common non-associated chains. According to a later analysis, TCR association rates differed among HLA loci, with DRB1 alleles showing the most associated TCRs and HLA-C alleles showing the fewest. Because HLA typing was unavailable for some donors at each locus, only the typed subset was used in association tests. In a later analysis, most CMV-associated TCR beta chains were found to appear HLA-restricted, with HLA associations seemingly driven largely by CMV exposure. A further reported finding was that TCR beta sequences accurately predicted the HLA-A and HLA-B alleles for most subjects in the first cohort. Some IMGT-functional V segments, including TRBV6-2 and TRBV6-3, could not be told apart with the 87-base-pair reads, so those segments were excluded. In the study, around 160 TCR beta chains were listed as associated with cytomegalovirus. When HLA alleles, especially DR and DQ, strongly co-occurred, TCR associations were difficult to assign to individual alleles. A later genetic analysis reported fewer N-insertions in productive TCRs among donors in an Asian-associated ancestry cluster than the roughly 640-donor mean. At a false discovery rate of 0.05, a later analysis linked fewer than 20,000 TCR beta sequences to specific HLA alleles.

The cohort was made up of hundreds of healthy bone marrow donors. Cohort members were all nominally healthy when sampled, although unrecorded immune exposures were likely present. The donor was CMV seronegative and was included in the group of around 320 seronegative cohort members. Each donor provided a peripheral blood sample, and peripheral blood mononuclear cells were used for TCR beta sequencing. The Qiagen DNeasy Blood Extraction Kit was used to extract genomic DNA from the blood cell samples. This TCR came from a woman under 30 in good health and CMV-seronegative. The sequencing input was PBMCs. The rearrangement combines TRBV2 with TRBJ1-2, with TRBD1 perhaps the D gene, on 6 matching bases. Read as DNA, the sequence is TGTGCCAGCGCCCGGACAGAGCGGTTGGGCTACACCTTC. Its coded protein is CASARTERLGYTF.